These T cell receptor beta chains were read from a single sample in a study of blood T cell repertoires in COVID-19. Libraries were prepared by immunoSEQ multiplex PCR; TCRdb keeps only in-frame clonotypes and omits some of them. The sample holds more than 300,000 clones, 83% seen once. The sample comprised peripheral blood. Source of these receptors: a woman in her 50s with acute or convalescent COVID-19. Both conserved end residues are part of each CDR3. A D gene is named only where the DNA matches it firmly. Some rows have no size entry. The others give once, few or many, or a class for an expanded clone.

D gene	clone size	V gene	J gene	CDR3 protein	CDR3 DNA
TRBD1	NA	TRBV4-1	TRBJ1-1	CASSQSFRDRVGISNTEAFF	TGCGCCAGCAGCCAGTCCTTCCGCGACAGGGTGGGGATTTCGAACACTGAAGCTTTCTTT
TRBD1	NA	TRBV7-9	TRBJ1-4	CASSLAGTGIEKLFF	TGTGCCAGCAGCTTAGCGGGGACAGGGATTGAAAAACTGTTTTTT
NA	few	TRBV7-2	TRBJ1-5	CASSLVADQPQHF	TGTGCCAGCAGCTTAGTGGCTGATCAGCCCCAGCATTTT
NA	once	TRBV7-8	TRBJ1-2	CASSSTAIPDGYTF	TGTGCCAGCAGCTCCACCGCTATCCCCGATGGCTACACCTTC
NA	few	TRBV10-3	TRBJ1-2	CAISEGPRLYGYTF	TGTGCCATCAGCGAGGGGCCCCGGCTCTATGGCTACACCTTC
TRBD1	NA	TRBV18	TRBJ1-5	CASSPMGQGPLNSNQPQHF	TGTGCCAGCTCACCAATGGGACAGGGGCCGTTGAATAGCAATCAGCCCCAGCATTTT
TRBD1	NA	TRBV7-9	TRBJ1-1	CASSSGQGTAEAFF	TGTGCCAGCAGCTCGGGACAGGGAACCGCTGAAGCTTTCTTT
TRBD1	NA	TRBV19	TRBJ1-5	CASSTGQGDQPQHF	TGTGCCAGTAGTACCGGACAGGGGGATCAGCCCCAGCATTTT
NA	NA	TRBV3-1/TRBV3-2	TRBJ2-1	CASSQAGSTHNEQFF	TGTGCCAGCAGCCAAGCGGGATCCACCCACAATGAGCAGTTCTTC
NA	NA	TRBV11-2	TRBJ2-5	CASSLVGETQYF	TGTGCCAGCAGCTTAGTCGGGGAGACCCAGTACTTC
NA	NA	TRBV27	TRBJ1-2	CASSFQGYNGYTF	TGTGCCAGCAGTTTTCAGGGTTACAATGGCTACACCTTC
TRBD2	NA	TRBV5-1	TRBJ2-2	CASAIAGGMTGELFF	TGCGCCAGCGCTATAGCGGGGGGCATGACCGGGGAGCTGTTTTTT
NA	NA	TRBV14	TRBJ1-2	CASSQDMNYGYTF	TGTGCCAGCAGCCAAGATATGAACTATGGCTACACCTTC
NA	NA	TRBV12-3/TRBV12-4	TRBJ1-5	CASSRQENQPQHF	TGTGCCAGCAGTCGACAGGAAAATCAGCCCCAGCATTTT
NA	NA	TRBV25-1	TRBJ1-1	CASSESNGLGGDNTEAFF	TGTGCCAGCAGTGAATCTAACGGCCTGGGCGGGGATAACACTGAAGCTTTCTTT
TRBD2	few	TRBV19	TRBJ2-7	CASSPTPTGNSLAGGRDEQYF	TGTGCCAGTAGTCCGACCCCCACAGGGAACTCTTTGGCGGGAGGCCGCGACGAGCAGTACTTC
NA	NA	TRBV28	TRBJ1-4	CASRYTPGSNEKLFF	TGTGCCAGCAGATACACACCGGGGTCTAATGAAAAACTGTTTTTT
TRBD2	NA	TRBV6-2/TRBV6-3	TRBJ2-5	CASSSTTSGRATTQETQYF	TGTGCCAGCAGCTCCACAACTAGCGGGAGGGCCACCACTCAAGAGACCCAGTACTTC
NA	NA	TRBV18	TRBJ2-6	CASSPPGQGTRSGANVLTF	TGTGCCAGCTCACCACCAGGGCAGGGAACCCGCTCTGGGGCCAACGTCCTGACTTTC
TRBD2	NA	TRBV4-2	TRBJ2-3	CASSQISGGDTDTQYF	TGTGCCAGCAGCCAAATTAGCGGGGGGGACACAGATACGCAGTATTTT
NA	NA	TRBV6-5	TRBJ1-4	CASQTGLNEKLFF	TGTGCCAGCCAGACAGGCCTAAATGAAAAACTGTTTTTT
TRBD1	few	TRBV6-6	TRBJ2-7	CASSYEGGLSYEQYF	TGTGCCAGCAGTTACGAAGGGGGCCTCTCCTACGAGCAGTACTTC
NA	NA	TRBV4-2	TRBJ1-5	CASSQEVRWAGKGQPQHF	TGTGCCAGCAGCCAAGAGGTCCGTTGGGCCGGGAAGGGTCAGCCCCAGCATTTT
NA	NA	TRBV6-5	TRBJ2-7	CASKGGGYEQYF	TGTGCCAGCAAGGGAGGGGGCTACGAGCAGTACTTC
NA	NA	TRBV5-1	TRBJ2-7	CASSIMFQGGPNHEQYF	TGCGCCAGCAGCATAATGTTCCAAGGAGGGCCCAACCACGAGCAGTACTTC
TRBD1	NA	TRBV23-1	TRBJ1-4	CASSLNQDRVEKLFF	TGCGCCAGCAGCCTCAATCAGGACAGGGTGGAAAAACTGTTTTTT
TRBD1	few	TRBV5-1	TRBJ1-2	CASSLGTANYGYTF	TGCGCCAGCAGCTTAGGGACAGCCAACTATGGCTACACCTTC
TRBD1	once	TRBV5-4	TRBJ2-7	CASTGTGSYEQYF	TGTGCCAGCACCGGGACAGGGTCCTACGAGCAGTACTTC
NA	NA	TRBV18	TRBJ1-6	CASSPGSYSPLHF	TGTGCCAGCTCACCAGGGAGCTATTCACCCCTCCACTTT
TRBD2	NA	TRBV13	TRBJ2-1	CASSLGLAGGGQQFF	TGTGCCAGCAGCTTAGGCCTAGCGGGGGGCGGGCAGCAGTTCTTC
TRBD1	NA	TRBV9	TRBJ2-3	CASSVGAGTADTQYF	TGTGCCAGCAGCGTAGGGGCAGGGACAGCAGATACGCAGTATTTT
NA	NA	TRBV2	TRBJ2-5	CASSLPAAGKTQYF	TGTGCCAGCAGTCTACCGGCGGCAGGGAAGACCCAGTACTTC
TRBD1	NA	TRBV12-3/TRBV12-4	TRBJ2-1	CASSLDRDDEQFF	TGTGCCAGCAGTTTGGACAGGGACGATGAGCAGTTCTTC
TRBD2	NA	TRBV10-3	TRBJ2-2	CAISESEDSGEPGELFF	TGTGCCATCAGTGAGTCGGAGGATAGCGGGGAACCCGGGGAGCTGTTTTTT
NA	NA	TRBV5-1	TRBJ2-5	CASRMKGQETQYF	TGCGCCAGCAGGATGAAGGGGCAAGAGACCCAGTACTTC
TRBD2	NA	TRBV6-2/TRBV6-3	TRBJ2-3	CASSGGGDTQYF	TGTGCCAGCAGTGGCGGGGGGGATACGCAGTATTTT
NA	NA	TRBV20-1	TRBJ1-2	CSARDGVGYTF	TGCAGTGCTAGAGACGGGGTTGGCTACACCTTC
NA	NA	TRBV4-2	TRBJ2-1	CASSHRDNTYNEQFF	TGTGCCAGCAGTCACCGGGACAACACCTACAATGAGCAGTTCTTC
NA	NA	TRBV4-3	TRBJ2-4	CASSQEEGWHIQYF	TGCGCCAGCAGCCAAGAGGAGGGGTGGCACATTCAGTACTTC
TRBD1	NA	TRBV7-2	TRBJ2-7	CASSLFGGQAIYEQYF	TGTGCCAGCAGCTTATTCGGGGGACAGGCGATCTACGAGCAGTACTTC
NA	NA	TRBV18	TRBJ2-7	CASSPLTNHYEQYF	TGTGCCAGCTCACCGCTGACTAATCACTACGAGCAGTACTTC
NA	NA	TRBV2	TRBJ2-3	CASSEGQVSTDTQYF	TGTGCCAGCAGTGAAGGGCAGGTTAGCACAGATACGCAGTATTTT
NA	NA	TRBV6-1	TRBJ1-6	CASSGSRGSSYNSPLHF	TGTGCCAGCAGTGGTTCACGGGGGAGCTCCTATAATTCACCCCTCCACTTT